The TCR beta chain described here comes from a study of Ad26.COV2.S vaccination and SARS-CoV-2 variants listed by TCRdb under 2021. With regard to the full study: Vaccine-arm donors were drawn from COV1001, a multicentre, randomized, double-blind, placebo-controlled phase I-IIa trial of Ad26.COV2.S in healthy adults. TCRbeta repertoire sequencing served as the tool for gauging how specific and how broad the SARS-CoV-2-reactive T cell receptors were following Ad26.COV2.S vaccination. Dosing of Ad26.COV2.S was intramuscular, at either 5x10^10 or 1x10^11 viral particles, delivered as one shot or as two shots spaced 56 days apart. Investigators did not know the trial group allocation while performing experiments and assessing outcomes. The TCR-sequenced set comprised approximately 32 samples: about 19 Ad26.COV2.S vaccine recipients, 5 placebo recipients and 8 SARS-CoV-2 convalescent individuals. Trial participants were randomized into five groups of five, in which low-dose or high-dose Ad26.COV2.S was given once or twice, or placebo was given on both occasions. Here is what the overall study found, with its caveats: The authors noted that the TCR breadth and depth analyses may have underestimated total T cell responses. Vaccine and placebo recipients had similar non-spike TCR breadth, a finding consistent with the vaccine containing only spike. Compared with placebo recipients, Ad26.COV2.S recipients showed higher spike-specific TCR breadth (P = 0.0014). After vaccination, substantial breadth of spike-specific CD8+ and CD4+ T cell responses was reported. The study lacked the statistical power to compare responses across vaccine doses or regimens.

The immunoSEQ Assay was used to sequence TCRbeta CDR3 regions. After extraction, genomic DNA underwent amplification by bias-controlled multiplex PCR, followed by high-throughput sequencing. From the authors' description of their analysis: To quantify the absolute abundance of every unique TCRbeta CDR3 region, sequences were collapsed and filtered. T cell fraction was estimated by normalization of TCRbeta template counts to usable DNA, with usable DNA being measured through amplification of reference genes present in all nucleated cells. Repertoire TCRs were annotated as SARS-CoV-2-specific when V gene, CDR3 amino acid sequence and J gene were exactly matched to a known reactive TCR set. The reference SARS-CoV-2 TCR set was derived from MIRA and filtered for enrichment in COVID-19-positive ImmuneCODE repertoires, a step that removed public or cross-reactive TCRs. Based on the MIRA antigens, annotated TCRs were further analysed at the level of specific ORF or position within ORF. Breadth was defined as annotated unique rearrangements over total unique productive rearrangements; depth was the summed frequency of those rearrangements. Group comparisons of TCR breadth used two-sided Wilcoxon rank-sum tests. Not all clones reach the TCRdb copy of this immuneACCESS table, which keeps in-frame sequences only. Checked studies attribute under half of the gap to unresolved V genes and leave the rest unexplained. The V and J calls and clone size were taken over from that table, and D and trimming were inferred from the DNA. For this sample the table gives 400,000 to 450,000 clones, of which 90% were detected only once. The top ten constitute 12% of the sample.

Read against the paper, the sample's treatment or condition label means: some 20 received Ad26.COV2.S at low or high dose, single or two shots; 5 received placebo; per-sample allocation not given. Repertoires of vaccine and placebo recipients were sequenced from samples collected on day 63 after the first injection. Cohort 1b enrolled roughly 25 adults aged 18-55 years at a single site in Boston, USA, between 29 July and 7 August 2020. As a vaccine, Ad26.COV2.S was a replication-incompetent adenovirus type 26 vector that expressed a prefusion-stabilized SARS-CoV-2 spike protein derived from the original Wuhan strain. Remarks on this clone: Its antigen remains undetermined. No base quality values were provided; no much bigger clone lies one nucleotide off.

The sequence came from a person between 18 and 65 years old who received the Ad26.COV2.S COVID-19 vaccine or a placebo. Sample: peripheral blood, taken in a trial of Ad26.COV2.S vaccine versus placebo.

The DNA is TGTGCCAGCAGTGAAGCGGGTCCCCCTCATCAATACGAGCAGTACTTC. This translates into CASSEAGPPHQYEQYF. Here the chain combines TRBV6-1 and TRBJ2-7, with no confidently assigned D gene. V loses 0 bases of germline sequence and J loses 4 bases, and the interval between the two ends is 16 bases. CDR1 MNHNS and CDR2 SASEGT were looked up in the germline V gene. Counted from cysteine to phenylalanine, this CDR3 has 16 amino acids. The CDR3 DNA has 48 bases and is translated from base 1.